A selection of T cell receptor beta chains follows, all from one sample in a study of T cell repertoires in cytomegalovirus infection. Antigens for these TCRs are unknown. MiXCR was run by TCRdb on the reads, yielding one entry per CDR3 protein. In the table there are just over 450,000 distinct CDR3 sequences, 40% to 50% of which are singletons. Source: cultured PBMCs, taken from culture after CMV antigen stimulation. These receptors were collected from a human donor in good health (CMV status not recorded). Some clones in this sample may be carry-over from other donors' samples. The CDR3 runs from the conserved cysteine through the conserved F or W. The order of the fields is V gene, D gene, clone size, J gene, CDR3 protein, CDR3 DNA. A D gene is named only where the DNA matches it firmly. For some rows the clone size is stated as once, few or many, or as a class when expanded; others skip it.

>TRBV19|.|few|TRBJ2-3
CASSMHTLTRGDTQYF
TGTGCCAGTAGTATGCATACCTTAACGAGGGGTGATACGCAGTATTTT
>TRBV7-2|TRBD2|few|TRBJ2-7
CASRETSGGPYEQYF
TGTGCCAGCAGGGAGACTAGCGGGGGCCCCTACGAGCAGTACTTC
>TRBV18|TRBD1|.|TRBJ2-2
CASSPPGTAYTGELFF
TGTGCCAGCTCACCCCCCGGGACAGCATACACCGGGGAGCTGTTTTTT
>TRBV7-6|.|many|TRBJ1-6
CASSPTGSVNNSPLHF
TGTGCCAGCAGCCCCACAGGGTCCGTCAATAATTCACCCCTCCACTTT
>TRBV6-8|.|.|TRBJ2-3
CASSDKPTDTQYF
TGTGCCAGCAGCGATAAACCCACAGATACGCAGTATTTT
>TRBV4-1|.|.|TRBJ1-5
CASSLTPFDQPQHF
TGCGCCAGCAGCCTTACGCCCTTCGATCAGCCCCAGCATTTT
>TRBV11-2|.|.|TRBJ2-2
CASSWTTGELFF
TGTGCCAGCAGCTGGACTACCGGGGAGCTGTTTTTT
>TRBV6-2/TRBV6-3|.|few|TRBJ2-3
CASRERSDTQYF
TGTGCCAGCCGTGAGAGGTCGGATACGCAGTATTTT
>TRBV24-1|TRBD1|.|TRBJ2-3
CATSASGQGGDTQYF
TGTGCCACCAGTGCTTCGGGACAGGGAGGGGATACGCAGTATTTT
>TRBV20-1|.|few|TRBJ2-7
CSARGGGPRGSYEQYF
TGCAGTGCCCGGGGAGGGGGGCCACGCGGATCCTACGAGCAGTACTTC
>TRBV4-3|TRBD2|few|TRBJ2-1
CASSQDFSSGRANQFF
TGCGCCAGCAGCCAAGATTTTTCTAGCGGGAGGGCCAATCAGTTCTTC
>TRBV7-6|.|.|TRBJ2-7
CASTDPGGEQYF
TGTGCCAGCACGGATCCCGGGGGCGAGCAGTACTTC
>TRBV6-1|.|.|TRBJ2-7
CASSEAPSWGEQYF
TGTGCCAGCAGTGAGGCCCCGTCCTGGGGCGAGCAGTACTTC
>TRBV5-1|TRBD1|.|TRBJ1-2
CASSVTGQASYGYTF
TGCGCCAGCAGCGTGACAGGACAGGCTTCCTATGGCTACACCTTC
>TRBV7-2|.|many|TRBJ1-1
CASSSYRSVNTEAFF
TGTGCCAGCAGCTCTTATAGGTCGGTGAACACTGAAGCTTTCTTT
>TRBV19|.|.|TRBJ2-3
CASTIQGGTDTQYF
TGTGCCAGTACCATACAGGGCGGAACAGATACGCAGTATTTT
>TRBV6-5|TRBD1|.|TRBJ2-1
CASSYGTEYNEQFF
TGTGCCAGCAGTTACGGGACAGAATACAATGAGCAGTTCTTC
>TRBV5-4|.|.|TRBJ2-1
CASSLTVAEQFF
TGTGCCAGCAGCCTCACAGTGGCTGAGCAGTTCTTC
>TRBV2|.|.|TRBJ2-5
CASTKIKETQYF
TGTGCCAGCACTAAGATCAAAGAGACCCAGTACTTC
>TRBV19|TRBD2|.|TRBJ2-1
CASTPIRKREGSYNEQFF
TGTGCCAGTACACCTATCCGAAAGCGGGAGGGCTCCTACAATGAGCAGTTCTTC
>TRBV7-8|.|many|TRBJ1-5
CASSLAERYQPQHF
TGTGCCAGCAGCTTAGCGGAGAGGTATCAGCCCCAGCATTTT
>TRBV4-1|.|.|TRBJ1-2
CASSPKAGIENYGYTF
TGTGCCAGCAGCCCCAAGGCAGGGATCGAGAACTATGGCTACACCTTC
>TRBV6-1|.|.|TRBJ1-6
CASSEGKNSPLHF
TGTGCCAGCAGTGAAGGGAAGAATTCACCCCTCCACTTT
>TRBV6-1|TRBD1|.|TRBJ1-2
CASILPGQGARGYTF
TGTGCCAGCATTTTACCGGGACAGGGGGCGAGGGGCTACACCTTC
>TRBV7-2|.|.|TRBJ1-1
CASMANTEAFF
TGTGCCAGCATGGCGAACACTGAAGCTTTCTTT
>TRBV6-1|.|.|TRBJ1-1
CASLMDRTNTEAFF
TGTGCCAGCCTGATGGACAGAACGAACACTGAAGCTTTCTTT
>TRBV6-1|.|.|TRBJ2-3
CAVSWGGADTQYF
TGTGCCGTTAGTTGGGGTGGCGCAGATACGCAGTATTTT
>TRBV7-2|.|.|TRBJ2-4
CASSSTLNTGLAKNIQYF
TGTGCCAGCAGCTCCACACTTAATACAGGGTTAGCCAAAAACATTCAGTACTTC
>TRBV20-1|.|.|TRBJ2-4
CSARDRGGRAENIQYF
TGCAGTGCTAGAGATCGGGGAGGAAGGGCCGAAAACATTCAGTACTTC
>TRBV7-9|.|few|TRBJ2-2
CASTTSGTGELFF
TGTGCCAGCACAACATCGGGAACCGGGGAGCTGTTTTTT
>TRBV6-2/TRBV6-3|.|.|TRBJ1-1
CASSYDRIEAFF
TGTGCCAGCAGTTACGACAGGATTGAAGCTTTCTTT
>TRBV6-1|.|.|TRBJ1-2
CSSSLTELGGYTF
TGTTCCAGCAGTCTCACTGAACTAGGAGGCTACACCTTC
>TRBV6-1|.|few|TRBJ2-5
CASSEVVETQYF
TGTGCCAGCAGTGAAGTGGTGGAGACCCAGTACTTC
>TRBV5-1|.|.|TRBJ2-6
CASSLDGPGANVLTF
TGCGCCAGCAGCTTGGATGGGCCTGGGGCCAACGTCCTGACTTTC
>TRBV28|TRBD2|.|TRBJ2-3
CASTASGGAQYF
TGTGCCAGCACAGCCTCCGGGGGGGCGCAGTATTTT
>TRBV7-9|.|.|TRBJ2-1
CASSSERDTNEQFF
TGTGCCAGCAGCTCAGAGCGGGACACTAATGAGCAGTTCTTC
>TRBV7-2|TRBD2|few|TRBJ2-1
CASRRTSAAGGNEQFF
TGTGCCAGCAGGCGGACTAGCGCCGCGGGGGGCAATGAGCAGTTCTTC
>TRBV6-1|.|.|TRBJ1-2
CASSAQGFYGYTF
TGTGCCAGCAGTGCACAGGGATTCTATGGCTACACCTTC
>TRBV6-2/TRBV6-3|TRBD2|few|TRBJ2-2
CASSYLPGLAGGTMNGGELFF
TGTGCCAGCAGTTACCTCCCGGGACTAGCGGGAGGGACGATGAACGGCGGGGAGCTGTTTTTT
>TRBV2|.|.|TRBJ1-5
CASNTQRLSQPQHF
TGTGCCAGCAATACTCAGAGACTCTCCCAGCCCCAGCATTTT
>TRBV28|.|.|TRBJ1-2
CASSLPPVGYTF
TGTGCCAGCAGTTTACCCCCCGTTGGCTACACCTTC
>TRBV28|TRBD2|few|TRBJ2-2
CASSHPPGLAGIGGTGELFF
TGTGCCAGCAGTCACCCCCCCGGACTAGCGGGGATTGGGGGGACCGGGGAGCTGTTTTTT
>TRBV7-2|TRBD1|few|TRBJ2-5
CASSLGRGKETQYF
TGTGCCAGCAGCTTGGGCAGGGGGAAGGAGACCCAGTACTTC
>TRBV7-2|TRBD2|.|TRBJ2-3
CASSLGPRGSGTDTQYF
TGTGCCAGCAGCTTAGGACCACGTGGTAGCGGGACAGATACGCAGTATTTT
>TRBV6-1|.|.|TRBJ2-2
CASTQPGNTGELFF
TGTGCCAGCACTCAACCAGGGAACACCGGGGAGCTGTTTTTT
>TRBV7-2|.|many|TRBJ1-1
CASSLVGRGDTEAFF
TGTGCCAGCAGCTTAGTAGGGCGTGGGGACACTGAAGCTTTCTTT
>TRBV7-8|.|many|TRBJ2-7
CASSPAGTLHRREQYF
TGTGCCAGCAGCCCGGCCGGGACACTCCATCGCCGCGAGCAGTACTTC
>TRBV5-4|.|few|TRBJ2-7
CASTTTFGTGWDEQYF
TGTGCCAGCACTACGACATTCGGAACAGGGTGGGACGAGCAGTACTTC
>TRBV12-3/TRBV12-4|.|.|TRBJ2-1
CASSASHEQFF
TGTGCCAGCAGCGCCTCTCATGAGCAGTTCTTC
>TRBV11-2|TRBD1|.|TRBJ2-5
CASSLVPGQGDETQYF
TGTGCCAGCAGCTTAGTCCCGGGACAGGGCGACGAGACCCAGTACTTC
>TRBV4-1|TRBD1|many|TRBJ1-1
CASSQEAGGTEAFF
TGCGCCAGCAGCCAAGAAGCAGGGGGAACTGAAGCTTTCTTT
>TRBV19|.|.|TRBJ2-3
CASSSPAGAYTDTQYF
TGTGCCAGTAGTTCCCCCGCGGGGGCCTACACAGATACGCAGTATTTT
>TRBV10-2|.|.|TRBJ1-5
CASSGQERSYQPQHF
TGCGCCAGCAGTGGCCAAGAAAGGTCGTATCAGCCCCAGCATTTT